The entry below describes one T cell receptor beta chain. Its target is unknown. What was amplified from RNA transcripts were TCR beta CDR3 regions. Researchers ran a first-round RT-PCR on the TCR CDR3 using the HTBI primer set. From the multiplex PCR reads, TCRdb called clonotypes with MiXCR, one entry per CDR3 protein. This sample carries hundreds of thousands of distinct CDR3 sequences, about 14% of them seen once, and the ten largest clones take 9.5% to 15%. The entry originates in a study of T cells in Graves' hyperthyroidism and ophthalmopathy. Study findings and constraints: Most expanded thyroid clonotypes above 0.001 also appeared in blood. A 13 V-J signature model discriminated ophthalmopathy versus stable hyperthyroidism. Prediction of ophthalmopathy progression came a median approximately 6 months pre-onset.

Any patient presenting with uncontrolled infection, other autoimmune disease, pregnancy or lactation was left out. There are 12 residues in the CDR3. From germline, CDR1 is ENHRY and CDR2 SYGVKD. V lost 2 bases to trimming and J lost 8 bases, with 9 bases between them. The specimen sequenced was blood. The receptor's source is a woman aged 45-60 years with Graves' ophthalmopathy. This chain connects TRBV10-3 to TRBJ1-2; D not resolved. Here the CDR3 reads CAISETPVGYTF. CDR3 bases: TGTGCCATCAGTGAGACGCCAGTCGGCTACACCTTC.